A single TCR beta chain is shown here with its context. Profiled with immunoSEQ multiplex PCR; TCRdb holds only in-frame clones, not every one. The repertoire has approximately 92,000 clones, 90% to 97% of them found once; the top ten carry just over 2%. The data derive from a study of OX40 agonist ivuxolimab in advanced cancers. Study summary: The study enrolled dose-escalation patients with hepatocellular carcinoma, melanoma, renal cell or head and neck cancer.

Trimming cost V 7 bases and J 5 bases, with 8 bases left between them. Germline CDR1 MNHEY, CDR2 SMNVEV (reference sequence). This CDR3 spans 12 amino acids. The V and J genes are TRBV27 and TRBJ2-2; D possibly corresponds to TRBD2 (5 bases). This receptor was taken from an adult with an advanced solid tumor such as melanoma, head and neck, liver or kidney cancer. This material consisted of CD4+ or CD8+ T cells sorted from blood, taken in a trial of the OX40 agonist ivuxolimab. CDR3 nucleotide sequence: TGTGCCAGCACGAGCGGAACCGGGGAGCTGTTTTTT. Protein product: CASTSGTGELFF.